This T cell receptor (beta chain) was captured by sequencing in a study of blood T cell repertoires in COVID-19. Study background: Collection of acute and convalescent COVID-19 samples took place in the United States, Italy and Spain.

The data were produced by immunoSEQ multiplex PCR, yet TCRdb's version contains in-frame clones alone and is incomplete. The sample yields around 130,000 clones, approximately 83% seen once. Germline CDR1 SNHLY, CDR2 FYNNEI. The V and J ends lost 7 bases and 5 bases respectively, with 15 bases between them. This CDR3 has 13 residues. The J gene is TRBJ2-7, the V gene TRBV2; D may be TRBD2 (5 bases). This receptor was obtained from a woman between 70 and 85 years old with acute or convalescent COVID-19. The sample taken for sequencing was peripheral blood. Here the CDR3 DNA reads TGTGCCAGCAATACCCGAGGGTTCCACGAGCAGTACTTC. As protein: CASNTRGFHEQYF. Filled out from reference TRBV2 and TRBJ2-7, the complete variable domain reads EPEVTQTPSHQVTQMGQEVILRCVPISNHLYFYWYRQILGQKVEFLVSFYNNEISEKSEIFDDQFSVERPDGSNFTLKIRSTKLEDSAMYFCASNTRGFHEQYFGPGTRLTVT.